This note documents a single T cell receptor beta chain sequence. The data are from a study of blood T cell repertoires in COVID-19. Turning to the study itself: COVID-19 samples collected from the United States, Italy and Spain covered acute and convalescent phases. T cells, B-cell-depleted T cells, or PBMCs provided the cDNA or gDNA that served as material.

Deletions cut 4 bases from V and 6 bases from J, with 13 bases between. This CDR3 is built from 14 residues. Germline V gene data show CDR1 as SNHLY and CDR2 as FYNNEI. Per the study methods: Quantification of nucleated cells was approximated via reference gene primer amplification. TCRdb's table, derived via immunoSEQ multiplex PCR, lists solely in-frame clones and lacks some. For V, J and clone size, that table is used; D and trimming come from the DNA. The sample holds around 130,000 clones; roughly 80% are singletons and the top ten take roughly an eighth. The V call is TRBV2, the J call TRBJ2-1; D perhaps matches TRBD1 (7 bases). The sequence came from a woman aged 30 to 39 who had recovered from COVID-19. Source material: peripheral blood. The DNA of the CDR3 is TGTGCCAGCAGTGCGGCAGGGGGGTCCAATGAGCAGTTCTTC. This sequence encodes CASSAAGGSNEQFF.